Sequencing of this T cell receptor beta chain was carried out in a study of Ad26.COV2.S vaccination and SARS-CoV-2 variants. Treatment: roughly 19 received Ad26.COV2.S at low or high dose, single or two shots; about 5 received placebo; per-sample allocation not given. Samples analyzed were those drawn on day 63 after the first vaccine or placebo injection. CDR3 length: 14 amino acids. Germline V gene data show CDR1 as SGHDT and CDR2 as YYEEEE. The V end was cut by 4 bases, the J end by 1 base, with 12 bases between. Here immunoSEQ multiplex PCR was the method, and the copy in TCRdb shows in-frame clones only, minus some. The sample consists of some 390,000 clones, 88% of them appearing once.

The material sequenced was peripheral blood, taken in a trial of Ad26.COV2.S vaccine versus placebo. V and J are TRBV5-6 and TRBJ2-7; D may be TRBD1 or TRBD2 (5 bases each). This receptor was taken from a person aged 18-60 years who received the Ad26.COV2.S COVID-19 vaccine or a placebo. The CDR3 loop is CASSPGRVSYEQYF. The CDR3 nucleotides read TGTGCCAGCAGCCCAGGGCGGGTGTCCTACGAGCAGTACTTC.